Listed below are T cell receptor beta chains from one sample, sequenced in a study of STAT5B mutations in CD4+ large granular lymphocyte leukemia. The method was immunoSEQ multiplex PCR; TCRdb's version includes in-frame clones alone and lacks a portion of them. The sample carries a few thousand clones, over 60% recorded once. Sequencing input: PBMCs. The receptors were sampled from a man in his 70s with CD4+ T-cell large granular lymphocyte leukemia. CDR3s include the opening cysteine and the closing phenylalanine or tryptophan. The order of the fields is D gene, V gene, clone size, J gene, CDR3 DNA, CDR3 protein. The D gene is left open where the match is weak. Size is omitted from some rows. Given values are once, few, many or a class for expanded clones.

-	TRBV5-1	-	TRBJ2-3	TGCGCCAGCGCCTCGACTAGCACAGATACGCAGTATTTT	CASASTSTDTQYF
-	TRBV25-1	-	TRBJ1-3	TGTGCCAGCGGGGAAAGGACATTACTCTCTGGAAACACCATATATTTT	CASGERTLLSGNTIYF
-	TRBV6-1	-	TRBJ1-1	TGTGCCAGCAGGGGGGGGAACACTGAAGCTTTCTTT	CASRGGNTEAFF
-	TRBV21-1	medium-sized	TRBJ2-7	TGTGCCAGCAGCACGGGCCGGGACAGGGGCGAGCAGTACTTC	CASSTGRDRGEQYF
-	TRBV19	-	TRBJ1-5	TGTGCCAGTAGTATAGGTGAGTCTAGCAATCAGCCCCAGCATTTT	CASSIGESSNQPQHF
-	TRBV25-1	-	TRBJ1-4	TGTGCCAGCAGCCTTACAGGTTCTAATGAAAAACTGTTTTTT	CASSLTGSNEKLFF
-	TRBV19	-	TRBJ1-1	TGTGCCAGTAGTATCTCGGGCTGGGAAGCTTTCTTT	CASSISGWEAFF
-	TRBV6-6	-	TRBJ1-2	TGTGCCAGCCGCGGGAGAACTAACTATGGCTACACCTTC	CASRGRTNYGYTF
-	TRBV4-3	-	TRBJ2-7	TGCGCCAGCAGCCAAACAGGGTCCCACGAGCAGTACTTC	CASSQTGSHEQYF
-	TRBV7-6	-	TRBJ2-7	TGTGCCAGCAGCTTGGGGGAGGTAGGGCCCGAGCAGTACTTC	CASSLGEVGPEQYF
-	TRBV15	-	TRBJ1-2	TGTGCCACCAGCCCGGGACCCTATGGCTACACCTTC	CATSPGPYGYTF
-	TRBV7-9	-	TRBJ2-5	TGTGCCAGCAGTTCAGGGGAGACCCAGTACTTC	CASSSGETQYF
TRBD2	TRBV4-3	-	TRBJ2-7	TGCGCCAGCAGCCAGGGGACTAGCGGGACATACGAGCAGTACTTC	CASSQGTSGTYEQYF
TRBD1	TRBV2	few	TRBJ2-7	TGTGCCAGCAGACCGGGACAGGGGCGCAACGAGCAGTACTTC	CASRPGQGRNEQYF
TRBD2	TRBV14	-	TRBJ2-1	TGTGCCAGCAGCCAAGTAATAGCGGGAGGATTTGAGCAGTTCTTC	CASSQVIAGGFEQFF
TRBD1	TRBV6-5	-	TRBJ1-2	TGTGCCAGCAGCCTTCAGGGGGGAGGGCATGGCTACACCTTC	CASSLQGGGHGYTF
TRBD1	TRBV5-4	-	TRBJ1-1	TGTGCCAGCAGCCGACAGGGTTTGGGGAACACTGAAGCTTTCTTT	CASSRQGLGNTEAFF
-	TRBV5-1	few	TRBJ1-1	TGCGCCAGCAGCTTGGCGGCGGGGGCTGGGAACACTGAAGCTTTCTTT	CASSLAAGAGNTEAFF
-	TRBV2	-	TRBJ2-3	TGTGCCAGCAGTGACAGCACAGATACGCAGTATTTT	CASSDSTDTQYF
-	TRBV27	-	TRBJ1-1	TGTGCCAGCAGTTTATATTTCGCGAACACTGAAGCTTTCTTT	CASSLYFANTEAFF
-	TRBV5-5	-	TRBJ2-6	TGTGCCAGCAGCACCACAGGGCTCTCTGGGGCCAACGTCCTGACTTTC	CASSTTGLSGANVLTF
-	TRBV4-1	-	TRBJ2-1	TGCGCCAGCAGCCAAGATCCGGGCCTTCCCCAGGGGGGCAATGAGCAGTTCTTC	CASSQDPGLPQGGNEQFF
TRBD1	TRBV6-5	-	TRBJ2-5	TGTGCCAGCAGTTACGTACAGGGGGAAGAGACCCAGTACTTC	CASSYVQGEETQYF
-	TRBV6-5	-	TRBJ2-3	TGTGCCAGCTATACGGGGGCCAGCACAGATACGCAGTATTTT	CASYTGASTDTQYF
-	TRBV27	-	TRBJ1-2	TGTGCCAGCAGTCAAAGGGGGGGTGACTATGGCTACACCTTC	CASSQRGGDYGYTF
TRBD1	TRBV15	-	TRBJ2-7	TGTGCCACCAGAAATGACAGGGGGCTGGACGAGCAGTACTTC	CATRNDRGLDEQYF
-	TRBV28	-	TRBJ1-1	TGTGCCAGCAGAGGGCACGGACTGGAAGCTTTCTTT	CASRGHGLEAFF
TRBD2	TRBV7-9	-	TRBJ2-5	TGTGCCAGCAGCTTACCGGGCCTAGCGGGCTCCCAAGAGACCCAGTACTTC	CASSLPGLAGSQETQYF
TRBD2	TRBV30	-	TRBJ2-1	TGTGCCTGGAGTCTAAGCGGGGGAGGCAATGAGCAGTTCTTC	CAWSLSGGGNEQFF
-	TRBV4-1	few	TRBJ1-1	TGCGCCAGCAGCCAAGGGTCGAATAGCGAAGAAGCTTTCTTT	CASSQGSNSEEAFF
-	TRBV27	-	TRBJ1-1	TGTGCCAGCAGTTTATCGGCGGAGGGCACTGAAGCTTTCTTT	CASSLSAEGTEAFF
TRBD1	TRBV25-1	once	TRBJ2-3	TGTGCCAGCAGTGAATTAGGGACAGGGGCGGACACAGATACGCAGTATTTT	CASSELGTGADTDTQYF
TRBD2	TRBV5-6	-	TRBJ2-7	TGTGCCAGCAGCTTTTATCTAGCGGGGGGCAGCTCCTACGAGCAGTACTTC	CASSFYLAGGSSYEQYF
TRBD2	TRBV9	-	TRBJ2-5	TGTGCCAGCAGCGTAGGGGTAAGATGGACTAGCGGGACGTACCAAGAGACCCAGTACTTC	CASSVGVRWTSGTYQETQYF
-	TRBV27	-	TRBJ2-5	TGTGCCAGCAGTAACGAGGGGGGGGAGACCCAGTACTTC	CASSNEGGETQYF
-	TRBV9	medium-sized	TRBJ2-6	TGTGCCAGCAGCGCTCATGGGGCTGGGGCCAACGTCCTGACTTTC	CASSAHGAGANVLTF
-	TRBV27	-	TRBJ1-4	TGTGCCGGCACTGACGACTGGGCGGCTCCCCCGGCGGAGAATGAAAAACTGTTTTTT	CAGTDDWAAPPAENEKLFF
TRBD2	TRBV7-8	-	TRBJ2-3	TGTGCCAGCAGCGCTGTAGCGGGGTTTAGCACAGATACGCAGTATTTT	CASSAVAGFSTDTQYF
-	TRBV12-5	-	TRBJ2-5	TGTGCTAGTGGTTCGGGGGCGGTGGAGACCCAGTACTTC	CASGSGAVETQYF
TRBD2	TRBV29-1	-	TRBJ2-4	TGCAGCGTTGTAGGACTAGCGGGAGACATTCAGTACTTC	CSVVGLAGDIQYF
-	TRBV29-1	-	TRBJ1-6	TGCAGCGTTGTACAGATCAAATATTCACCCCTCCACTTT	CSVVQIKYSPLHF
-	TRBV13	-	TRBJ2-7	TGTGCCAGCAGCACTGCAGGGCCTAACGAGCAGTACTTC	CASSTAGPNEQYF
-	TRBV12-5	-	TRBJ1-2	TGTGCTAGTGGTCCGCCTGGGGGGGCTCGGTATGGCTACACCTTC	CASGPPGGARYGYTF
-	TRBV7-6	-	TRBJ2-7	TGTGCCAGCAGCTTAGAGGCAGGCTCCTACGAGCAGTACTTC	CASSLEAGSYEQYF
-	TRBV7-9	once	TRBJ2-5	TGTGCCAGCAGCTTAGAAGGGCCCCAGACCCAGTACTTC	CASSLEGPQTQYF
-	TRBV9	few	TRBJ2-1	TGTGCCAGCAGCTCGTCTAGTTGGGTCGGCAATGAGCAGTTCTTC	CASSSSSWVGNEQFF
-	TRBV4-1	-	TRBJ2-1	TGCGCCAGCAGCCAAGGCCCCGGAGGCTCTGCGGAGTACAATGAGCAGTTCTTC	CASSQGPGGSAEYNEQFF
-	TRBV9	-	TRBJ2-7	TGTGCCAGCAGCGTAGCTGGGGCCTCCTACGAGCAGTACTTC	CASSVAGASYEQYF
-	TRBV5-1	-	TRBJ2-7	TGCGCCAGCAGCTACAACTGGGGTTCCCACGAGCAGTACTTC	CASSYNWGSHEQYF
TRBD1	TRBV2	few	TRBJ1-4	TGTGCCAGCCTTACCCGGGACAGGGGGACGGGACCGCAAAAACTGTTTTTT	CASLTRDRGTGPQKLFF
-	TRBV6-1	-	TRBJ1-5	TGTGCCAGCAGTGTTTATCCTCTCATGAGCAATCAGCCCCAGCATTTT	CASSVYPLMSNQPQHF
TRBD2	TRBV9	-	TRBJ2-3	TGTGCCAGCAGCGTAGGCGGGGGATCCACAGATACGCAGTATTTT	CASSVGGGSTDTQYF
TRBD1	TRBV5-6	-	TRBJ1-3	TGTGCCAGCAGCTTGCCCGGACAGGGGCCTGGAAACACCATATATTTT	CASSLPGQGPGNTIYF
-	TRBV5-1	-	TRBJ1-5	TGCGCCAGCAGCCACCAGGACAGACCAAATCAGCCCCAGCATTTT	CASSHQDRPNQPQHF
-	TRBV7-9	few	TRBJ1-2	TGTGCCAGCAGCTTAGGACGGAGTCCATCCGGCTACACCTTC	CASSLGRSPSGYTF
-	TRBV2	-	TRBJ2-3	TGTGCCAGCAGTCCCCGGACTCTTACGCAGTATTTT	CASSPRTLTQYF
-	TRBV13	-	TRBJ1-1	TGTGCCAGCAGCTTAGGGGGGGAAAGGAACACTGAAGCTTTCTTT	CASSLGGERNTEAFF
-	TRBV6-5	-	TRBJ2-7	TGTGCCAGCAGTTTACAGGGTGCGGGGCTCGAGCAGTACTTC	CASSLQGAGLEQYF